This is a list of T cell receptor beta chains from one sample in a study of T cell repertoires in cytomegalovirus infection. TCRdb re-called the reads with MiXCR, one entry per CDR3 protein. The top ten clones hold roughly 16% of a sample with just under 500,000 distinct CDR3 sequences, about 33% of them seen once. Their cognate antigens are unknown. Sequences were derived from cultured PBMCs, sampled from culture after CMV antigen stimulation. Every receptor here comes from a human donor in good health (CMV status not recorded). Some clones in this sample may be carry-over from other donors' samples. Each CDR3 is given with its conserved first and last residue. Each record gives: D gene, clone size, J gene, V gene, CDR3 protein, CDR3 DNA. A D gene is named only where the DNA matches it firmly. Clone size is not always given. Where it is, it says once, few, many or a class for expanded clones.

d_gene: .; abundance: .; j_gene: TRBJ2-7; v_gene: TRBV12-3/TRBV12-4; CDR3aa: CASRPHSSYEQYF; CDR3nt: TGTGCCAGCCGGCCGCACAGCTCCTACGAGCAGTACTTC
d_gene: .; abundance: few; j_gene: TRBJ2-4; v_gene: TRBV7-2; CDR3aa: CASSLGLGLRKNIQYF; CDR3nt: TGTGCCAGCAGCTTAGGATTAGGGCTAAGGAAAAACATTCAGTACTTC
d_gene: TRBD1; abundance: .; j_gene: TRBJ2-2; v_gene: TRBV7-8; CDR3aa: CASSLGTGRNTGELFF; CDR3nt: TGTGCCAGCAGCTTAGGGACAGGGAGGAACACCGGGGAGCTGTTTTTT
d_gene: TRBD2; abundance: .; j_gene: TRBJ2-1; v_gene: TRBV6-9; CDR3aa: CASSPGSGYKYNEQFF; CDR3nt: TGTGCCAGCAGCCCGGGTAGCGGGTATAAGTACAATGAGCAGTTCTTC
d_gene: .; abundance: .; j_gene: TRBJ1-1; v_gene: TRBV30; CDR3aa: CAWSRTNTEAFF; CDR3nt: TGTGCCTGGAGTAGGACGAACACTGAAGCTTTCTTT
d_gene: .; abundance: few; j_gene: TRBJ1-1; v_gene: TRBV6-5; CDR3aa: CASSYGRTTEAFF; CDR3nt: TGTGCCAGCAGTTACGGTCGGACCACTGAAGCTTTCTTT
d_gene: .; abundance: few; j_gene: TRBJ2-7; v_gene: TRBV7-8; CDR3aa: CASSADRGGEQYF; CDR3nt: TGTGCCAGCAGCGCCGACCGAGGAGGCGAGCAGTACTTC
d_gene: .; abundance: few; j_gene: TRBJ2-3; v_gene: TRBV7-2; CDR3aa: CASSSNEGVPYTQYF; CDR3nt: TGTGCCAGCAGCTCCAACGAGGGGGTACCCTATACGCAGTATTTT
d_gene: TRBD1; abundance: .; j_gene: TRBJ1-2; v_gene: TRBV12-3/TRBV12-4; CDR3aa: CASSTSPTGQADYGYTF; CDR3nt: TGTGCCAGCAGTACCAGCCCGACGGGACAGGCGGACTATGGCTACACCTTC
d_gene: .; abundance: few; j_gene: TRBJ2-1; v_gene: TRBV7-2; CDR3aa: CASSRQSGNEQFF; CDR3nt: TGTGCCAGCAGCCGACAGTCGGGCAATGAGCAGTTCTTC
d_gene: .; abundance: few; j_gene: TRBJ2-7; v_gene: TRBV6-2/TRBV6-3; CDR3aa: CASSPNRYDSYEQYF; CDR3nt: TGTGCCAGCAGTCCAAATAGATACGACTCCTACGAGCAGTACTTC
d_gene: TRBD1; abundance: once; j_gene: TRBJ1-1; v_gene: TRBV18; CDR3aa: CASSPMGQGFTEAFF; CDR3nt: TGTGCCAGCTCACCCATGGGACAGGGCTTCACTGAAGCTTTCTTT
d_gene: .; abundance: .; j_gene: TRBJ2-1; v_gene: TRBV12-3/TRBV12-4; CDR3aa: CASSFASRGEQFF; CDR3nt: TGTGCCAGCAGTTTTGCTAGCCGGGGTGAGCAGTTCTTC
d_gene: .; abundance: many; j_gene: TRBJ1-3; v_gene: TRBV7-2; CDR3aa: CASSLESSGNTIYF; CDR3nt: TGTGCCAGCAGCTTAGAATCCTCTGGAAACACCATATATTTT
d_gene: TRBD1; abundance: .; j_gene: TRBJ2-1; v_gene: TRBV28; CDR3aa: CASSLKTNRGITNEQFF; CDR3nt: TGTGCCAGCAGTTTAAAAACGAACAGGGGAATTACAAATGAGCAGTTCTTC
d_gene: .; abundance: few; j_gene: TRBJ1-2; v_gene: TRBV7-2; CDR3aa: CASRNSGVGGYGYTF; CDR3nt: TGTGCCAGCAGGAACTCCGGTGTGGGCGGGTATGGCTACACCTTC
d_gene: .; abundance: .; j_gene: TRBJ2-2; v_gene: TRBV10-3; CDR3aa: CAISGYSAGELFF; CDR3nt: TGTGCCATCAGCGGATATTCGGCCGGGGAGCTGTTTTTT
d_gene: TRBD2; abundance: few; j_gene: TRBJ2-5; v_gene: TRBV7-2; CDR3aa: CASSSSGPQETQYF; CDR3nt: TGTGCCAGCAGTTCTAGCGGGCCGCAAGAGACCCAGTACTTC
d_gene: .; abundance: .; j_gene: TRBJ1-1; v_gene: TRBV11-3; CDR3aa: CASSLDPVSNTEAFF; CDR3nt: TGTGCCAGCAGCTTAGATCCAGTCTCGAACACTGAAGCTTTCTTT
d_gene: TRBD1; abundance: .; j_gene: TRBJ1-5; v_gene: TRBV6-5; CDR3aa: CASSSGGRGQPQHF; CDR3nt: TGTGCCAGCAGCTCAGGGGGCCGGGGTCAGCCCCAGCATTTT
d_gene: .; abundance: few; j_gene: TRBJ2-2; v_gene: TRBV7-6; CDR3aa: CASRKDSTNTGELFF; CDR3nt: TGTGCCAGCAGGAAGGACAGTACGAACACCGGGGAGCTGTTTTTT
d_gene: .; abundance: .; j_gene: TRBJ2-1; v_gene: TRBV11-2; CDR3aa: CASSLVGMSYNEQFF; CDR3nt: TGTGCCAGCAGCTTAGTTGGGATGTCCTACAATGAGCAGTTCTTC
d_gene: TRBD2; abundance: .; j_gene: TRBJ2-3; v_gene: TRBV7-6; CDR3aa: CASSLEAGGTSTDTQYF; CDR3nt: TGTGCCAGCAGCTTAGAGGCGGGGGGTACATCCACAGATACGCAGTATTTT
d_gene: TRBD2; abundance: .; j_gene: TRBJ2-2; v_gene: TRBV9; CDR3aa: CASSVSGGGATGELFF; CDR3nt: TGTGCCAGCAGCGTTAGCGGGGGAGGAGCCACCGGGGAGCTGTTTTTT
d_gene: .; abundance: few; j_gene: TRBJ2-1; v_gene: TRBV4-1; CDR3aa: CASSQQAVTYNEQFF; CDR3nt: TGCGCCAGCAGCCAACAAGCGGTAACTTACAATGAGCAGTTCTTC
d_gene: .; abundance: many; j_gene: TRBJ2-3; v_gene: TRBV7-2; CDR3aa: CASSLTRSMDTQYF; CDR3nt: TGTGCCAGCAGCTTAACCCGCTCCATGGATACGCAGTATTTT
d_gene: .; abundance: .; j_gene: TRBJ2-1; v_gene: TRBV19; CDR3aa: CASSKTGTYNEQFF; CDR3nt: TGTGCCAGTAGTAAAACGGGAACCTACAATGAGCAGTTCTTC
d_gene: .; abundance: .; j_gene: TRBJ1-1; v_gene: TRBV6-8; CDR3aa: CASSYGRDTEAFF; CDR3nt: TGTGCCAGCAGTTACGGTAGGGACACTGAAGCTTTCTTT
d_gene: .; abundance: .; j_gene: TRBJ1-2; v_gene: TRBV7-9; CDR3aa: CASSLVGYDYGYTF; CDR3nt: TGTGCCAGCAGCTTAGTGGGGTACGACTATGGCTACACCTTC
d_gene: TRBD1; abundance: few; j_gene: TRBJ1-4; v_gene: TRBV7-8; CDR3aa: CASSLGRTGWDEKLFF; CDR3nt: TGTGCCAGCAGCTTAGGACGGACAGGTTGGGATGAAAAACTGTTTTTT
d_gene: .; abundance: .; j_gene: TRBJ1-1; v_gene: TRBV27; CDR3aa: CASSVLGGNMNTEAFF; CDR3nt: TGTGCCAGCTCGGTCCTTGGGGGCAACATGAACACTGAAGCTTTCTTT
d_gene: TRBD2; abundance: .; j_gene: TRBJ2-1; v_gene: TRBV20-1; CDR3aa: CSARGDGRPRTEQFF; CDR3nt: TGCAGTGCTAGAGGTGACGGGAGGCCCCGGACCGAGCAGTTCTTC
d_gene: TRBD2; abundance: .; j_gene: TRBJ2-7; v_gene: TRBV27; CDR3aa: CASAAYAGGNSYEQYF; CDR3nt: TGTGCCAGCGCGGCCTACGCGGGAGGGAACTCCTACGAGCAGTACTTC
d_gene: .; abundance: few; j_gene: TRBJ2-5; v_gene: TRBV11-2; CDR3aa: CASSAGVQETQYF; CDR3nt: TGTGCCAGCAGCGCAGGGGTCCAAGAGACCCAGTACTTC
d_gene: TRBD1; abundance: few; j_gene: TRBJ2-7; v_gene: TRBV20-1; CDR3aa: CSARLTPGTGTHEQYF; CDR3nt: TGCAGTGCTAGATTAACGCCCGGGACAGGGACCCACGAGCAGTACTTC
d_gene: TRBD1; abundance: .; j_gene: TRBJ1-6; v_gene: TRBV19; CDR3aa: CASSPGTATSPLHF; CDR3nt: TGTGCCAGTAGTCCCGGGACAGCCACATCACCCCTCCACTTT
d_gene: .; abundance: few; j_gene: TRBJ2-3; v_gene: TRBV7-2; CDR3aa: CASSLYPTDTQYF; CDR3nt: TGTGCCAGCAGCTTATATCCTACAGATACGCAGTATTTT
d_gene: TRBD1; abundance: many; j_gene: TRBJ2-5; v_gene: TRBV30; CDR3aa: CAWVNWQGEWETQYF; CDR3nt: TGTGCCTGGGTTAATTGGCAGGGGGAGTGGGAGACCCAGTACTTC
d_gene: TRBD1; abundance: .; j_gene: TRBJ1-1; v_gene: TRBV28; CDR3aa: CASSTGGKTEAFF; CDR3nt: TGTGCCAGCAGTACAGGGGGGAAAACTGAAGCTTTCTTT
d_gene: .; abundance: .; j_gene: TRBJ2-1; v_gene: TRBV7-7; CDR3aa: CASSQGTTSYNEQFF; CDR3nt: TGTGCTAGCAGCCAGGGGACTACCTCCTACAATGAGCAGTTCTTC
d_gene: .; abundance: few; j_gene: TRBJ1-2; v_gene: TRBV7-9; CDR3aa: CASSFSGQRILYGYTF; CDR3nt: TGTGCCAGCAGCTTTTCCGGACAGAGGATCCTATATGGCTACACCTTC
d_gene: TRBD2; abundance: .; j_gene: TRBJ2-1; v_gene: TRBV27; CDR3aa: CASSSGTSSSNEQFF; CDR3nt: TGTGCCAGCAGTTCCGGGACTAGCAGCTCCAATGAGCAGTTCTTC
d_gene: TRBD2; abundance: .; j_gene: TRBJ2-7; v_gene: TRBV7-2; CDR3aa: CASSKGTSGRIEQYF; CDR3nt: TGTGCCAGCAGCAAAGGAACTAGCGGGAGGATCGAGCAGTACTTC
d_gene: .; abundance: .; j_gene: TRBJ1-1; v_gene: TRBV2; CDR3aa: CASSGEAGNTEAFF; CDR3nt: TGTGCCAGCAGTGGGGAGGCGGGGAACACTGAAGCTTTCTTT
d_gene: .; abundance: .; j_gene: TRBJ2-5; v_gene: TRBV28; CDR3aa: CASSPAGSEETQYF; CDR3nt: TGTGCCAGCAGTCCGGCCGGGAGTGAAGAGACCCAGTACTTC
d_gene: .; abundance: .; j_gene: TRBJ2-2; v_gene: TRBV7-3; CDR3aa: CASSPGVGELFF; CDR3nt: TGTGCCAGCAGCCCGGGGGTCGGGGAGCTGTTTTTT
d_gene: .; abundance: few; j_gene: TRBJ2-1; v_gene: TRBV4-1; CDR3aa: CASSQPLALGSNEQFF; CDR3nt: TGCGCCAGCAGCCAACCCCTGGCCCTCGGGAGTAATGAGCAGTTCTTC
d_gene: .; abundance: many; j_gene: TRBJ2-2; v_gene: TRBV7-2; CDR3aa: CASSLRGGDSAGELFF; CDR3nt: TGTGCCAGCAGCTTAAGGGGTGGCGATTCGGCCGGGGAGCTGTTTTTT
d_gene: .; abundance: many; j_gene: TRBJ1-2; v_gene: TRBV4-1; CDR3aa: CASSQSGQTNYGYTF; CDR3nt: TGCGCCAGCAGCCAAAGCGGGCAGACTAACTATGGCTACACCTTC
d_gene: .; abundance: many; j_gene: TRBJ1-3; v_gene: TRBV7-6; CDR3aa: CASSLAAVPTGNTIYF; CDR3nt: TGTGCCAGCAGCTTAGCGGCCGTCCCCACTGGAAACACCATATATTTT
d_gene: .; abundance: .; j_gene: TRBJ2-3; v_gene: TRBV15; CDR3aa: CATSLALGRSTDTQYF; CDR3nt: TGTGCCACCAGCCTAGCCCTGGGGCGTAGCACAGATACGCAGTATTTT
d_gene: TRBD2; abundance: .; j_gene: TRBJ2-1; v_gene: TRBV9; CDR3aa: CASSAGLAGLSYNEQFF; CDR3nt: TGTGCCAGCAGCGCAGGACTAGCGGGACTCTCCTACAATGAGCAGTTCTTC
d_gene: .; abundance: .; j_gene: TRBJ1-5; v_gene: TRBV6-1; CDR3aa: CASSDRQGRNQPQHF; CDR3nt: TGTGCCAGCAGTGATCGCCAGGGTCGCAATCAGCCCCAGCATTTT
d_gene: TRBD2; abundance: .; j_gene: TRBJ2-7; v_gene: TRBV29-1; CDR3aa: CSVVGGGSSWQYF; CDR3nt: TGCAGCGTTGTGGGGGGGGGATCTAGCTGGCAGTACTTC
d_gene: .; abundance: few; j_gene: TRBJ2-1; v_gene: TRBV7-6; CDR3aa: CASSLAGDGNEQFF; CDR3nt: TGTGCCAGCAGCTTAGCGGGAGACGGCAATGAGCAGTTCTTC
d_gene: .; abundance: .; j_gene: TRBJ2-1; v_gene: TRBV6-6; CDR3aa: CASSYSTLSTLASSYNEQFF; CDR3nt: TGTGCCAGCAGTTACTCGACCCTCTCCACCCTGGCGAGCTCCTACAATGAGCAGTTCTTC
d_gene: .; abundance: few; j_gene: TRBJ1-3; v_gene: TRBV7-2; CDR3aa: CASRSVRSGNTIYF; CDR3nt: TGTGCCAGCAGGAGTGTACGCTCTGGAAACACCATATATTTT